The clone carrying this T cell receptor beta chain appeared a few times. Its target is unknown. Blood was drawn once from each donor into heparinised tubes. The draws averaged about 120 mL. Markers CD45RO/CCR7/CD25/CD127/CD95/CD27 served to sort CD4+ naive, central memory, regulatory and stem cell-like memory cells. Expressed TCRB transcripts got sequenced, as all isolated RNA was reverse transcribed. The data were produced by immunoSEQ multiplex PCR, yet TCRdb's version contains in-frame clones alone and is incomplete. The sample has over 90,000 clones, roughly 28% seen once. The data are from a study of beta chain features in type 1 diabetes. Findings and caveats of the study: Across all four CD4+ subsets, people with type 1 diabetes showed modestly shorter TCRB CDR3s.

V shed 3 bases and J 5 bases; nucleotides not matched to a gene: 10. Germline V CDR1 and CDR2: KGHSH, LQKENI. The CDR3 extends over 17 amino acids. The TCR originated in a woman aged 18-29 years with type 1 diabetes. The specimen sequenced was central memory CD4+ T cells from blood. The gene calls are TRBV18 and TRBJ2-3, with TRBD2 matching over 11 bases. The CDR3 loop reads CASSPSLLAGAVDTQYF. The CDR3 DNA reads as TGTGCCAGCTCACCTTCCTTACTAGCGGGAGCAGTAGATACGCAGTATTTT.